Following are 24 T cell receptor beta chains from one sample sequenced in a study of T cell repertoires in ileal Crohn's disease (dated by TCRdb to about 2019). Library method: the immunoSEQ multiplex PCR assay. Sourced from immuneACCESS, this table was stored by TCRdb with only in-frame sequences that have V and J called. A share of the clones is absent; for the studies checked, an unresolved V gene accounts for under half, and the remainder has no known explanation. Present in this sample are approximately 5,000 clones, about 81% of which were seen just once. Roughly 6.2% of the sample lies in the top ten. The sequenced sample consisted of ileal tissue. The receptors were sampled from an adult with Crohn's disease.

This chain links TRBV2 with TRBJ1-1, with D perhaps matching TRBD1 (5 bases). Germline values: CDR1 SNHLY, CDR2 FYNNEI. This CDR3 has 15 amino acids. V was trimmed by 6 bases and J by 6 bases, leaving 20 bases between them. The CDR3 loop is CASSPPRGFSAEAFF. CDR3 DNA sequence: TGTGCCAGCAGCCCCCCCCGGGGGTTCAGTGCTGAAGCTTTCTTT.

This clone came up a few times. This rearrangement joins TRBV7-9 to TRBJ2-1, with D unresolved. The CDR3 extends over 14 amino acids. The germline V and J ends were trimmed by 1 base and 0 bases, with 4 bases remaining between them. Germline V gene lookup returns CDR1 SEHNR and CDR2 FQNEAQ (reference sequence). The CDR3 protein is CASSLDLSYNEQFF. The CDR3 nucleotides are TGTGCCAGCAGCTTAGATCTCTCCTACAATGAGCAGTTCTTC.

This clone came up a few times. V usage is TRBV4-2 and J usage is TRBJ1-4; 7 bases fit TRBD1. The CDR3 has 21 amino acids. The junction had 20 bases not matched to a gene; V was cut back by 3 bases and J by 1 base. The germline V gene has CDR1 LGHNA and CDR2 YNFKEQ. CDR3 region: CASSHWSLVGRGRQTNEKLFF. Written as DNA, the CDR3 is TGTGCCAGCAGCCATTGGTCTCTAGTAGGCAGGGGGAGACAAACTAATGAAAAACTGTTTTTT.

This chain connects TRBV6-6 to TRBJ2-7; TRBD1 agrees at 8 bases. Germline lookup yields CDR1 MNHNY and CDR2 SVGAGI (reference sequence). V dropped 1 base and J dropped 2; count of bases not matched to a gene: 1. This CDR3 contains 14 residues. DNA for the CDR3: TGTGCCAGCAGTTACTTGGACAGGGCCTACGAGCAGTACTTC. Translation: CASSYLDRAYEQYF.

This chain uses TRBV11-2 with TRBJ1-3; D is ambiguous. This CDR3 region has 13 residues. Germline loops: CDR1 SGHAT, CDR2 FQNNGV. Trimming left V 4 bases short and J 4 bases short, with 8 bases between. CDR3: CASSSSGGNTIYF. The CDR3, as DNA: TGTGCCAGCAGCTCCTCCGGGGGAAACACCATATATTTT. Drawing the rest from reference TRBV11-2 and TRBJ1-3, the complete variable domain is EAGVAQSPRYKIIEKRQSVAFWCNPISGHATLYWYQQILGQGPKLLIQFQNNGVVDDSQLPKDRFSAERLKGVDSTLKIQPAKLEDSAVYLCASSSSGGNTIYFGEGSWLTVV.

CDR3 residues: CASSDGGATDTQYF. The CDR3 DNA follows: TGTGCCAGCAGTGACGGGGGGGCCACAGATACGCAGTATTTT. The chain joins TRBV6-4 to TRBJ2-3; D perhaps matches TRBD2 (7 bases). Germline-derived CDR1 and CDR2 are MRHNA and SNTAGT. The CDR3 has 14 amino acids. V lost 2 bases, J lost 2 bases, and 8 bases lay in between.

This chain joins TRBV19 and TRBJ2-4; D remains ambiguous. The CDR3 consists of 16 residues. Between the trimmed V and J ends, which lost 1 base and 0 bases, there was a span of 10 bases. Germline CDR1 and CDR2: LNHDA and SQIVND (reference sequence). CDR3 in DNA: TGTGCCAGTAGTATAGGTCGACAACTAGCCAAAAACATTCAGTACTTC. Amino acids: CASSIGRQLAKNIQYF.

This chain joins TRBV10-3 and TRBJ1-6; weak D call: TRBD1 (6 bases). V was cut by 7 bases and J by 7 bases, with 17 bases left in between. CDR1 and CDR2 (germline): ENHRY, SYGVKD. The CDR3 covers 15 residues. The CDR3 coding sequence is TGTGCCATCATGAATGACAGGTCGGGGAATTCACCCCTCCACTTT. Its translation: CAIMNDRSGNSPLHF.

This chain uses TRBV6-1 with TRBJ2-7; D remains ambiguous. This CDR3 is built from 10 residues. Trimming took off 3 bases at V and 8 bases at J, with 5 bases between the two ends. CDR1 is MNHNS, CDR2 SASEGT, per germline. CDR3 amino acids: CASSDEKQYF. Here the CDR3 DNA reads TGTGCCAGCAGTGACGAGAAGCAGTACTTC.

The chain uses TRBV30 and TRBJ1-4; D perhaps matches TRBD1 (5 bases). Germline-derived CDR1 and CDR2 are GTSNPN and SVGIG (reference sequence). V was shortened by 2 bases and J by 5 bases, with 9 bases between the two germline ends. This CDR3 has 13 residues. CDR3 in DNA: TGTGCCTGGAGTTCTGGGGGGAATGAAAAACTGTTTTTT. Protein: CAWSSGGNEKLFF.

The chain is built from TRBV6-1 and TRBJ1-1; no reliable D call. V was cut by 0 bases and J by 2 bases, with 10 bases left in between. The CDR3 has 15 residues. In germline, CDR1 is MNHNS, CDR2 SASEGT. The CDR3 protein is CASSEAPFGNTEAFF. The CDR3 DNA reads TGTGCCAGCAGTGAAGCCCCCTTTGGCAACACTGAAGCTTTCTTT.

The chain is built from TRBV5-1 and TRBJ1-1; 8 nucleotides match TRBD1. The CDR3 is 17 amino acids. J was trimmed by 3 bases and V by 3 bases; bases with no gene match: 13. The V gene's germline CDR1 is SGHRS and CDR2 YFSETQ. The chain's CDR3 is CASSSGQGSRGDTEAFF. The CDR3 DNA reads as TGCGCCAGCAGCTCAGGACAGGGATCCCGTGGGGACACTGAAGCTTTCTTT.

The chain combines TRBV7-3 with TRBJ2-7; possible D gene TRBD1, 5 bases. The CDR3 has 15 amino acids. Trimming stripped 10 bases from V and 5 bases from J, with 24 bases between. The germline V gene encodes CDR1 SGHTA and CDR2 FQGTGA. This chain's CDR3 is CATSLDSGNWNEQYF. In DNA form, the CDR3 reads TGTGCCACCAGTCTAGACAGTGGGAATTGGAACGAGCAGTACTTC.

In nucleotides, the CDR3 is TGTGCCAGTAGTGCCGGCCCGCGGGGGCCCAGCACAGATACGCAGTATTTT. Translating it yields CASSAGPRGPSTDTQYF. This chain links TRBV19 with TRBJ2-3; a possible D gene is TRBD2 (7 bases). The length of the CDR3 is 17 residues. Germline CDR1 reads LNHDA; CDR2 reads SQIVND (reference sequence). Trimming removed 5 bases at V and 0 bases at J, with 18 bases between.

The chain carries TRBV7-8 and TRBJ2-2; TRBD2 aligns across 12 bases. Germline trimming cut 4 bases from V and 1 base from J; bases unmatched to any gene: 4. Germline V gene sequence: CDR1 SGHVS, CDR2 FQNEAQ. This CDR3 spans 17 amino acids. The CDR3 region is CASSSELAGGNTGELFF. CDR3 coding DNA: TGTGCCAGCAGCTCGGAACTAGCGGGGGGGAACACCGGGGAGCTGTTTTTT.

In DNA, the CDR3 is TGTGCCAGCAGCCCTGGGACTAGCGGGGGGATTACGCAGTATTTT. It is translated as CASSPGTSGGITQYF. This chain uses TRBV7-2 with TRBJ2-3; 15 bases match TRBD2. CDR1 and CDR2 from the germline V gene are SGHTA and FQGNSA. Trimming removed 5 bases from V and 8 bases from J; junction bases left unmatched: 5. The CDR3 covers 15 residues.

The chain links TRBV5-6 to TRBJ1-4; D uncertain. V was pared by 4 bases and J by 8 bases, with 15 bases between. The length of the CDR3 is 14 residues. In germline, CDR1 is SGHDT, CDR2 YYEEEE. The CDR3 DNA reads TGTGCCAGCAGCGCCACGGGAATGGGGGAAAAACTGTTTTTT. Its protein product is CASSATGMGEKLFF. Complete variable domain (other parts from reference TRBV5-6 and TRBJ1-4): DAGVTQSPTHLIKTRGQQVTLRCSPKSGHDTVSWYQQALGQGPQFIFQYYEEEERQRGNFPDRFSGHQFPNYSSELNVNALLLGDSALYLCASSATGMGEKLFFGSGTQLSVL.

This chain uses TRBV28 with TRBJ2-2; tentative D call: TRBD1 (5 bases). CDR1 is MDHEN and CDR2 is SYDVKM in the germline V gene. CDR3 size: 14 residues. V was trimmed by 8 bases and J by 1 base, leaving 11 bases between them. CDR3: CASRHRLNTGELFF. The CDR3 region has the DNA TGTGCCAGCCGCCACAGGTTGAACACCGGGGAGCTGTTTTTT.

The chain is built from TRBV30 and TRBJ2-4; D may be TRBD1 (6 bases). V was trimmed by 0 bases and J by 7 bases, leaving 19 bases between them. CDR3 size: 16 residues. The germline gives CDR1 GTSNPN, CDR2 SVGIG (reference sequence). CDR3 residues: CAWSVHLSRGVNIQYF. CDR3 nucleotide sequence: TGTGCCTGGAGTGTACACCTGTCCAGGGGAGTGAACATTCAGTACTTC.

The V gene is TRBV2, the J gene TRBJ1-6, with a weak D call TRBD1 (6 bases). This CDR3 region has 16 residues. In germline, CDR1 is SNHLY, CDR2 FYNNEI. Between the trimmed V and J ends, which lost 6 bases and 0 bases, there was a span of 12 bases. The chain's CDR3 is CASSATGSSYNSPLHF. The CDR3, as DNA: TGTGCCAGCAGCGCGACAGGAAGCTCCTATAATTCACCCCTCCACTTT.

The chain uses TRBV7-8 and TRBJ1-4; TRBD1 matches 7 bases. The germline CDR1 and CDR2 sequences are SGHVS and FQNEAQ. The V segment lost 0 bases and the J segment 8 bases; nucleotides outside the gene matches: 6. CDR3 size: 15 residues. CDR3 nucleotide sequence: TGTGCCAGCAGCTTAGCCAGGGGGAGCAACGAAAAACTGTTTTTT. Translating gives CASSLARGSNEKLFF.

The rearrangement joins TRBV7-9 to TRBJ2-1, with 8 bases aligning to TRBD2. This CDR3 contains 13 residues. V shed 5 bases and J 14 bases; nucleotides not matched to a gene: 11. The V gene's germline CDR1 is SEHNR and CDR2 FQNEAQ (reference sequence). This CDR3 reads CASSPPERGKKFF. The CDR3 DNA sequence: TGTGCCAGCAGCCCCCCAGAGCGGGGGAAGAAGTTCTTC.

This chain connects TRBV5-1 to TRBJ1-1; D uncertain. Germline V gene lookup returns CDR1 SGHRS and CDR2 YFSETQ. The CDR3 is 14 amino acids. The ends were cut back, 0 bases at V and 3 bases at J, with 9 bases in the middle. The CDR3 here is CASSLAQVDTEAFF. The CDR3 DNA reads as TGCGCCAGCAGCTTGGCTCAGGTGGACACTGAAGCTTTCTTT.

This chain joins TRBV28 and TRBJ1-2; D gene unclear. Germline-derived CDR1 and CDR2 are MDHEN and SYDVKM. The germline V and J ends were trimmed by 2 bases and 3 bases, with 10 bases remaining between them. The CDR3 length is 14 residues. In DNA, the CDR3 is TGTGCCAGCAGTTTAATCGCAGGTCACTATGGCTACACCTTC. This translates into CASSLIAGHYGYTF.